This T cell receptor beta chain emerged from a study of blood T cell repertoires in COVID-19. Assay used: immunoSEQ multiplex PCR; TCRdb lists only in-frame clones, some missing. The profile shows around 70,000 clones, 91% of them singletons. This clone was seen only once. The germline V gene has CDR1 SEHNR and CDR2 FQNEAQ (reference sequence). This CDR3 has 19 amino acids. V shed 3 bases, J shed 4 bases, and the junction held 15 bases outside the gene matches. The V gene is TRBV7-9, the J gene TRBJ2-2, with TRBD2 matching over 9 bases. The sequence was obtained from a human donor in a cohort sampled during active COVID-19. Material: peripheral blood. The CDR3 coding sequence is TGTGCCAGCAGCTTTATCTATCCCCCTGGCGGGAGGGCCACCGGGGAGCTGTTTTTT. This translates into CASSFIYPPGGRATGELFF.